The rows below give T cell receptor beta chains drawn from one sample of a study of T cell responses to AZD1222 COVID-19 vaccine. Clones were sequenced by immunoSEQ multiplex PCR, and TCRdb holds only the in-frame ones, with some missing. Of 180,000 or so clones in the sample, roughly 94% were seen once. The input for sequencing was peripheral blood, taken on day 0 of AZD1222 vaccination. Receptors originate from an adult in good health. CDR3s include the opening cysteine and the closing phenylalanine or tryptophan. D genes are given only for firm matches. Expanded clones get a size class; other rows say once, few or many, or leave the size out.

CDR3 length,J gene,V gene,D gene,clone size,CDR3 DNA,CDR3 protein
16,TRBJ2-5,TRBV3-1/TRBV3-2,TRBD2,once,TGTGCCAGCAGCCAATCCCTCCTAGCGGGATTGCAGACCCAGTACTTC,CASSQSLLAGLQTQYF
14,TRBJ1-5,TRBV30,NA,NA,TGTGCCTGGAGTACGGGGCCGCCCAATCAGCCCCAGCATTTT,CAWSTGPPNQPQHF
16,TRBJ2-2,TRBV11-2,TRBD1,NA,TGTGCCAGCAGCCCCCGTGACAGGGGCCAGACCGGGGAGCTGTTTTTT,CASSPRDRGQTGELFF
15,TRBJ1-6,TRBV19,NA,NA,TGTGCCAGTAGTACCCCCTCCCAACGCGGTTCACCCCTCCACTTT,CASSTPSQRGSPLHF
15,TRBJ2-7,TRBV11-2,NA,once,TGTGCCAGCAGCTCGGGAGTACACAAGATCTACGAGCAGTACTTC,CASSSGVHKIYEQYF
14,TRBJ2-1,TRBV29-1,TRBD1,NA,TGCAGCGTCGCTCCGGGACAGCCTGACAATGAGCAGTTCTTC,CSVAPGQPDNEQFF
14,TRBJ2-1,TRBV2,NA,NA,TGTGCCAGCAAAGGACGTAGCTCCTACAATGAGCAGTTCTTC,CASKGRSSYNEQFF
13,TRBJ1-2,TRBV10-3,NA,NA,TGTGCCATCGGGACCCCAAACGTCGATGGCTACACCTTC,CAIGTPNVDGYTF
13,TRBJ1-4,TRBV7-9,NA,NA,TGTGCCAGCAGGGAACAGGCAAATGAAAAACTGTTTTTT,CASREQANEKLFF
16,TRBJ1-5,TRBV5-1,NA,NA,TGCGCCAGCAGCTGGGCCGCGACAGCTAACAATCAGCCCCAGCATTTT,CASSWAATANNQPQHF
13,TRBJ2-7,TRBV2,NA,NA,TGTGCCAGCAGTGGGGACCGCAGCTACGAGCAGTACTTC,CASSGDRSYEQYF
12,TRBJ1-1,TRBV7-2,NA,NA,TGTGCCAGCAGCTTAGGGCCAACTGAAGCTTTCTTT,CASSLGPTEAFF
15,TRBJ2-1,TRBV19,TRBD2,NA,TGTGCCAGTAGTATCCCCAGCGCGGGGGGTGATGAGCAGTTCTTC,CASSIPSAGGDEQFF
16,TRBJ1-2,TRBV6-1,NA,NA,TGTGCCAGCAGTGATCCGCCCTACAGGGAAAACTATGGCTACACCTTC,CASSDPPYRENYGYTF
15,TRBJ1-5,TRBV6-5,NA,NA,TGTGCCAGCAGACTAGCGGGGGGCTCCAATCAGCCCCAGCATTTT,CASRLAGGSNQPQHF
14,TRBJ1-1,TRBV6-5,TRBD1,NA,TGTGCCAGCAGCCAGGACAGGAAGAACACTGAAGCTTTCTTT,CASSQDRKNTEAFF
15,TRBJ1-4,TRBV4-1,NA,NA,TGCGCCAGCAGCCATGAGGGGGCAACTAATGAAAAACTGTTTTTT,CASSHEGATNEKLFF
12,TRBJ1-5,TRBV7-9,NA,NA,TGTGCCAGCAGCTCTCAAGACTTGGCCCAGCATTTT,CASSSQDLAQHF
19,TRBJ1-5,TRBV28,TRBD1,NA,TGTGCCAGCTTCCCCTTGGCGGCAGGGGGGCGACCCTTCAATCAGCCCCAGCATTTT,CASFPLAAGGRPFNQPQHF
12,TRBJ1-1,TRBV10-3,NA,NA,TGTGCCATCAGTGAGTGGCAAGGGTTAGCTTTCTTT,CAISEWQGLAFF
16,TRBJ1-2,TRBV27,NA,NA,TGTGCCAGCAGTCCCCGGCCCAGGGGCGATCGTCATGGCTACACCTTC,CASSPRPRGDRHGYTF
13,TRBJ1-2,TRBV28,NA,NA,TGTGCCAGCAGGCTTAGCGGGGGCGATGGCTACACCTTC,CASRLSGGDGYTF
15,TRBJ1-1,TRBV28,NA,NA,TGTGCCAGCAGTTTATGGTTCCCCGAGAGCGCTGAAGCTTTCTTT,CASSLWFPESAEAFF
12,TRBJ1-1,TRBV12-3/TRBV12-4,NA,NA,TGTGCCAGCAGTTTAGGCCGTCTTGCAGCTTTCTTT,CASSLGRLAAFF
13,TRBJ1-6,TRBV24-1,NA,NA,TGTGCCACTCAAGACAGATCCAATTCACCCCTCCACTTT,CATQDRSNSPLHF
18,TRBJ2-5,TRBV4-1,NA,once,TGCGCCAGCAGCCAAGGAATTAAGGCCAGGGGCGTCCAAGAGACCCAGTACTTC,CASSQGIKARGVQETQYF
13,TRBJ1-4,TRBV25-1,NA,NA,TGTGCCAGCAGTGCTATCCTAGGGGAAAAACTGTTTTTT,CASSAILGEKLFF
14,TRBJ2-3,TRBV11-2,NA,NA,TGTGCCAGCAGCTTCAGAGACAGGCCGGGGTCGCAGTATTTT,CASSFRDRPGSQYF
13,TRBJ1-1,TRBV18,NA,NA,TGTGCCAGCTCGGGGACGCAGAACACTGAAGCTTTCTTT,CASSGTQNTEAFF
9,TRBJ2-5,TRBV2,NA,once,TGTGCCGTCGAAGAGACCCAGTACTTC,CAVEETQYF
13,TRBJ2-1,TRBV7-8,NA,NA,TGTGCCAGCAGCCCCTTACTAGGGAATGAGCAGTTCTTC,CASSPLLGNEQFF
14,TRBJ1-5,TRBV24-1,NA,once,TGTGCCACCAGTGATAGGTGGGAGAATCAGCCCCAGCATTTT,CATSDRWENQPQHF
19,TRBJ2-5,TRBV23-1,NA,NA,TGCGCCAACAGTATTAGTACCCATCATCAGGGTTATGGGGGAGAGACCCAGTACTTC,CANSISTHHQGYGGETQYF
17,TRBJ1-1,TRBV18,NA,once,TGTGCCAGCTCAGCCCGACCGCGGGGAGGGGTGAACACTGAAGCTTTCTTT,CASSARPRGGVNTEAFF
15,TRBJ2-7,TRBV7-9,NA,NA,TGTGCCAGCAGCCAAGCTCAGGGTCAAGCGTACGAGCAGTACTTC,CASSQAQGQAYEQYF
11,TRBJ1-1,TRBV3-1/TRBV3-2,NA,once,TGTGCCAGCAGTATTGGAGGGGAAGCTTTCTTT,CASSIGGEAFF
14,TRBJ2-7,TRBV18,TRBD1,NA,TGTGCCAGCTCATCAGGACAGGTTGGCTACGAGCAGTACTTC,CASSSGQVGYEQYF
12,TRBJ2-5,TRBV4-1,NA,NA,TGCGCCAGCAGCCAAGGAGGTGGGACCCAGTACTTC,CASSQGGGTQYF
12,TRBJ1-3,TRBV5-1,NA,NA,TGCGCCAGCAGCTTGGACGGAAACACCATATATTTT,CASSLDGNTIYF
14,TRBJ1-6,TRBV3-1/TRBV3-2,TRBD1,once,TGTGCCAGCAGCCCCGGGACAGAGAATTCACCCCTCCACTTT,CASSPGTENSPLHF
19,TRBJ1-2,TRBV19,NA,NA,TGTGCCAGTCAGTATATGCCAGGGGCGAATCGCGGGGTGATCTATGGCTACACCTTC,CASQYMPGANRGVIYGYTF
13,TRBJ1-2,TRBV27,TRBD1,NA,TGTGCCAGCAGTACAGGGGTGAGCTATGGCTACACCTTC,CASSTGVSYGYTF
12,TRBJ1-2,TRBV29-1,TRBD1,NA,TGCAGCGTTCAGGGGGCTAACTATGGCTACACCTTC,CSVQGANYGYTF
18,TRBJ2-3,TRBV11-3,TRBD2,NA,TGTGCCAGCAGCTTAGGGGAGGGCCTTGTGGAAGGCACAGATACGCAGTATTTT,CASSLGEGLVEGTDTQYF
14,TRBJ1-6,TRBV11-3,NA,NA,TGTGCCAGCGCTAAAGGGGGGCGAGGATCACCCCTCCACTTT,CASAKGGRGSPLHF
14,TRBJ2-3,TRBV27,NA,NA,TGTGCCAGCAGTTTTGGGGGGGCAGGGGATACGCAGTATTTT,CASSFGGAGDTQYF
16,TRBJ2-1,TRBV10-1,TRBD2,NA,TGCGCCAGCAGTGCTATAGCGGGAGGTACCTACAATGAGCAGTTCTTC,CASSAIAGGTYNEQFF
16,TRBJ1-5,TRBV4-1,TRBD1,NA,TGCGCCAGCAGCCAAGATGCAGGGGGCGGGAATCAGCCCCAGCATTTT,CASSQDAGGGNQPQHF
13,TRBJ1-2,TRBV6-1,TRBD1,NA,TGTGCCAGCAGTGAATACAGGGGCGTTGGCTACACCTTC,CASSEYRGVGYTF
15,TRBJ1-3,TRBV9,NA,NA,TGTGCCAGCAGCGTAGGGGGTCCTCCTGGAAACACCATATATTTT,CASSVGGPPGNTIYF
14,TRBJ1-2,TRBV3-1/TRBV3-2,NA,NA,TGTGCCAGCAGCCTCCCCGGGACGGAATATGGCTACACCTTC,CASSLPGTEYGYTF
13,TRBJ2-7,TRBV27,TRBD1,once,TGTGCCAGCAGTTTAGGTAGGGGGCTCGAGCAGTACTTC,CASSLGRGLEQYF
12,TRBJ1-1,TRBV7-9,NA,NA,TGTGCCAGCGGCAGGGGTTTCACTGAAGCTTTCTTT,CASGRGFTEAFF
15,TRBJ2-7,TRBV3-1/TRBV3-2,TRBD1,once,TGTGCCAGCAGCTTCGGACAGGGGGGGACCTACGAGCAGTATTTC,CASSFGQGGTYEQYF